This is a list of T cell receptor beta chains from one sample in a study of CD8 T cells in Susac syndrome. TCRdb processed the immunoSEQ multiplex PCR reads anew with MiXCR; each CDR3 protein has one entry. This table has about 66,000 distinct CDR3 sequences, about 94% appearing once. The specimen sequenced was CD8+ T cells from PBMCs. The receptor source for this set is a human donor with multiple sclerosis. CDR3s include the opening cysteine and the closing phenylalanine or tryptophan. Fields, in order: clone size, D gene, J gene, V gene, CDR3 protein, CDR3 DNA. The D gene is left open where the match is weak. Clone size is shown for a subset of rows, as once, few, many or a class of expanded clone.

>once|NA|TRBJ2-7|TRBV7-9
CASRTAGYEQYF
TGTGCCAGCAGGACCGCGGGGTACGAGCAGTACTTC
>NA|NA|TRBJ2-7|TRBV4-3
CASSQGIAPGYEQYF
TGCGCCAGCAGCCAGGGAATCGCCCCCGGTTACGAGCAGTACTTC
>NA|TRBD2|TRBJ2-3|TRBV7-3
CASSLPGLAGGGDTQYF
TGTGCCAGCAGCTTACCCGGACTAGCGGGAGGTGGAGATACGCAGTATTTT
>NA|NA|TRBJ2-1|TRBV6-1
CASSELSYNEQFF
TGTGCCAGCAGTGAATTAAGTTACAATGAGCAGTTCTTC
>NA|NA|TRBJ2-5|TRBV6-1
CASSDSGLAETQYF
TGTGCCAGCAGTGATTCAGGGTTAGCGGAGACCCAGTACTTC
>once|NA|TRBJ2-5|TRBV7-6
CASSLVGGETQYF
TGTGCCAGCAGCTTAGTAGGAGGAGAGACCCAGTACTTC
>NA|NA|TRBJ2-7|TRBV5-6
CASSFRAGEQYF
TGTGCCAGCAGCTTCAGGGCTGGCGAGCAGTACTTC
>NA|NA|TRBJ2-1|TRBV7-3
CASSLKDNEQFF
TGTGCCAGCAGCTTAAAGGACAATGAGCAGTTCTTC
>NA|NA|TRBJ2-1|TRBV29-1
CSVGSEQFF
TGCAGCGTTGGCAGTGAGCAGTTCTTC
>NA|NA|TRBJ2-7|TRBV3-1
CASSQDSQDEQYF
TGTGCCAGCAGCCAAGATTCCCAGGACGAGCAGTACTTC
>NA|TRBD2|TRBJ2-1|TRBV29-1
CSVDTLAGVEIEQFF
TGCAGCGTTGACACACTAGCGGGAGTTGAGATTGAGCAGTTCTTC
>once|TRBD2|TRBJ2-7|TRBV19
CASSPLAGDEQYF
TGTGCCAGTAGTCCCCTAGCGGGAGACGAGCAGTACTTC
>NA|TRBD1|TRBJ1-1|TRBV12-3/TRBV12-4
CASSRGSEAFF
TGTGCCAGCAGCAGGGGGTCTGAAGCTTTCTTT
>NA|NA|TRBJ2-4|TRBV7-9
CASTTDLTKNIQYF
TGTGCCAGCACCACAGACTTAACCAAAAACATTCAGTACTTC
>NA|NA|TRBJ2-1|TRBV4-1
CASSHPEISKNSYNEQFF
TGCGCCAGCAGCCACCCCGAGATTTCCAAGAACTCCTACAATGAGCAGTTCTTC